A selection of T cell receptor beta chains follows, all from one sample in a study of CD8 T cells in ankylosing spondylitis. TCRdb recomputed calls from the 5' RACE reads with MiXCR, one row per CDR3 protein. The table records around 180,000 distinct CDR3 sequences, about 20% of them present only once. What was sequenced was blood, either unsorted or a sorted T cell fraction (not recorded which). The receptors shown here come from a male donor under 30 with ankylosing spondylitis or in good health (not recorded which). The CDR3 runs from the conserved cysteine through the conserved F or W. A D gene is named only where the DNA matches it firmly.

TRBD1,TRBV29-1,TRBJ2-1,CSVATGTGYNEQFF
NA,TRBV12-3/TRBV12-4,TRBJ2-2,CASSLADLMSGELFF
NA,TRBV5-5,TRBJ1-5,CASTQGDYSNQPQHF
NA,TRBV18,TRBJ1-3,CASSTTVRRVSGNTIYF
NA,TRBV5-5,TRBJ1-1,CASSLKGGTEAFF
NA,TRBV7-2,TRBJ2-1,CASSLDTGEQFF
TRBD2,TRBV19,TRBJ2-2,CASSGTSGSPGELFF
NA,TRBV4-3,TRBJ1-1,CASSQNLLNTEAFF
TRBD1,TRBV30,TRBJ1-2,CAWRWDRDGYTF
TRBD2,TRBV20-1,TRBJ2-5,CSARAGAGETQYF
NA,TRBV4-1,TRBJ2-3,CASSQVLPPDVDTQYF
NA,TRBV12-3/TRBV12-4,TRBJ2-6,CASSITGRRFSGANVLTF
NA,TRBV15,TRBJ2-5,CATSRDPDRWETQYF
NA,TRBV12-3/TRBV12-4,TRBJ2-3,CASSFFRLQGYPTDTQYF
TRBD1,TRBV7-9,TRBJ1-1,CASSLKGQGSTEAFF
NA,TRBV12-3/TRBV12-4,TRBJ1-4,CASSSRAGREKLFF
TRBD1,TRBV11-2,TRBJ2-5,CASSPGDRDRETQYF
NA,TRBV18,TRBJ1-6,CASSADIPLHF
NA,TRBV20-1,TRBJ2-1,CSARDRAATISYNEQFF
NA,TRBV29-1,TRBJ2-5,CSGGTPGHSTQYF
NA,TRBV12-3/TRBV12-4,TRBJ1-2,CASTADPSNYGYTF
NA,TRBV29-1,TRBJ2-1,CSVGQAGNEQFF
NA,TRBV20-1,TRBJ2-4,CSAPEGLAKNIQYF
NA,TRBV5-1,TRBJ2-7,CASSLQSTEQYF
NA,TRBV25-1,TRBJ2-2,CASSEADRMNTGELFF
NA,TRBV25-1,TRBJ2-3,CASSAPGTRGTDTQYF
NA,TRBV4-1,TRBJ2-3,CASRGASGRGTDTQYF
TRBD1,TRBV7-2,TRBJ2-7,CASSLASGQVSYEQYF
TRBD1,TRBV18,TRBJ2-7,CASSPYRTGGGNEQYF
NA,TRBV11-2,TRBJ2-2,CASSHDLSTGELFF
TRBD1,TRBV7-9,TRBJ1-4,CASSLEQGFGEKLFF
TRBD2,TRBV2,TRBJ2-1,CASSVEGLAVAEQFF
TRBD2,TRBV7-2,TRBJ2-3,CASRETGGTDTQYF
NA,TRBV18,TRBJ1-5,CASSPRVGDSNQPQHF
NA,TRBV20-1,TRBJ1-1,CSARGDRRSTEAFF
NA,TRBV24-1,TRBJ2-2,CATSDLPGDVDTGELFF
NA,TRBV7-2,TRBJ2-5,CASSLFGGQETQYF
NA,TRBV5-1,TRBJ1-1,CASTPGTPNTEAFF
TRBD2,TRBV7-9,TRBJ2-7,CASSSGLSGREREQYF
NA,TRBV20-1,TRBJ2-7,CSARDSSYEQYF
TRBD2,TRBV6-2/TRBV6-3,TRBJ2-1,CASSYTSGYNEQFF
TRBD2,TRBV7-2,TRBJ2-1,CASSLLAVSYNEQFF
TRBD2,TRBV7-2,TRBJ2-1,CASSTRGSGVGHTQFF
NA,TRBV12-3/TRBV12-4,TRBJ2-1,CASTPLGWGVYNEQFF
NA,TRBV7-8,TRBJ2-2,CASSARLYGSGELFF
NA,TRBV5-1,TRBJ1-4,CASSLSTGGGGEKLFF
TRBD1,TRBV7-2,TRBJ1-1,CASSLVTGVEAFF
TRBD1,TRBV4-3,TRBJ1-1,CASSQKQGGNTEAFF
NA,TRBV10-3,TRBJ1-1,CAISDTNRDKREAFF